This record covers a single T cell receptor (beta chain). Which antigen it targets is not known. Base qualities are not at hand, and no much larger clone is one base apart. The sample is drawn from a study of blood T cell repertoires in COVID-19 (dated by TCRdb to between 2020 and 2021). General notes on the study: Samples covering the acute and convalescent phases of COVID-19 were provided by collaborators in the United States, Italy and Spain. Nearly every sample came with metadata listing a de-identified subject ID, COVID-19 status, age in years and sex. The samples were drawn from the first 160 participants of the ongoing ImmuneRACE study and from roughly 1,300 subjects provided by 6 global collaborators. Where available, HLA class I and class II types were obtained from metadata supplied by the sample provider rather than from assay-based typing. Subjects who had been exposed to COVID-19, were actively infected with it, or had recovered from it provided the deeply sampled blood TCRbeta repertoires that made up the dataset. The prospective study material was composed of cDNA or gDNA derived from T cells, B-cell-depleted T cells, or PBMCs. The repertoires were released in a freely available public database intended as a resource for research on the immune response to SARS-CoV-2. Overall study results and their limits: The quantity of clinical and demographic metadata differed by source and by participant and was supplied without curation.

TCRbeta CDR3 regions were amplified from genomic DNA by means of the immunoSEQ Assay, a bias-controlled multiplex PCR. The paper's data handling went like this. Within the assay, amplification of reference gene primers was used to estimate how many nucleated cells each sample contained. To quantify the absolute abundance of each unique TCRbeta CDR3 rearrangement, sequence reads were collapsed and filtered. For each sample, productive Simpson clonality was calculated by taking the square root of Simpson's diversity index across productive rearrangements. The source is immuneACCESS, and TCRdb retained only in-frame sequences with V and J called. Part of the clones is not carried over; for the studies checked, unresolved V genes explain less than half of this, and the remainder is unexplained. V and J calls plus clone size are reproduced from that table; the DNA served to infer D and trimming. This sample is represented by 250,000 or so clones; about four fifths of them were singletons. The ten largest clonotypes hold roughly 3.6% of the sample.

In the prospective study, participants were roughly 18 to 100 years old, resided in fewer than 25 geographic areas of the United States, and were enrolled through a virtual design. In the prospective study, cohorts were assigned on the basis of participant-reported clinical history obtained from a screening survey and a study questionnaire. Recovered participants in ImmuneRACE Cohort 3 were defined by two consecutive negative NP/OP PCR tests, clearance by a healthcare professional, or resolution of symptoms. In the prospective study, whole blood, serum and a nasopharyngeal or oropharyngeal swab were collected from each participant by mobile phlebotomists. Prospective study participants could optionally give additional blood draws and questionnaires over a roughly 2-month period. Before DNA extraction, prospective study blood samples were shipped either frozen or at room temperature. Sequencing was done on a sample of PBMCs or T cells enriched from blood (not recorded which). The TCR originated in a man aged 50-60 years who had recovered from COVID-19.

The CDR3 reads as follows: CASSSRGGRTGELFF. The sequence in DNA is TGTGCCAGCAGCTCCCGGGGGGGCCGAACCGGGGAGCTGTTTTTT. The sequence is built from TRBV3-1 (or the pseudogene TRBV3-2) and TRBJ2-2; 8 middle bases align to TRBD2. Trimming leaves V shorter by 5 bases and J shorter by 5 bases, with the junction holding 7 bases beyond the gene matches. The germline V gene (reference sequence) yields LGHDT for CDR1 and YNNKEL for CDR2. The CDR3 covers 15 residues, taking in both the cysteine and the phenylalanine. The kept DNA is CDR3 alone, 45 bases in frame from the first base.